This T cell receptor beta chain was identified during a study of blood T cells in healthy people across ages. Study findings and constraints: Estimated diversity that came from one million T cells was considered an underestimate.

CDR3 length: 13 residues. Germline-derived CDR1 and CDR2 are SGHDT and YYEEEE. V was pared by 4 bases and J by 7 bases, with 9 bases between. PCR was performed a second time for roughly 6 to 12 cycles using a sample-barcoded 5' primer and a J-beta primer mix. Each CDR3 protein is one row after TCRdb ran MiXCR on the 5' RACE reads. The profile shows roughly 500,000 distinct CDR3 sequences, 27% of them singletons. This clonotype was seen a few times. The antigen remains undetermined. The clonotype comes from a woman in her seventies in good health. The sequencing sample was made of blood. This chain uses TRBV5-6 with TRBJ1-6; D perhaps matches TRBD1 (5 bases). CDR3 nucleotide sequence: TGTGCCAGCAGCATCCGACAGAATTCACCCCTCCACTTT. As protein: CASSIRQNSPLHF.